The sample holds many counts of the clone carrying this T cell receptor (beta chain). Germline values: CDR1 SGHTA, CDR2 FQGNSA. V dropped 5 bases and J dropped 2 bases, with 15 bases sitting between them. This CDR3 spans 15 amino acids. The data stem from a study of identical twins. Unique molecular identifiers were in the cDNA, with template-switch universal primer binding. TCRdb reanalysed the 5' RACE reads using MiXCR and keeps one entry per CDR3 protein. Seen here are approximately 1.8 million distinct CDR3 sequences, more than 30% observed once, and the top ten hold about 0.3%. The chain recombines TRBV7-2 with TRBJ2-5; weak D call: TRBD2 (6 bases). Sequencing was performed on cord blood. The sequence was collected from a newborn girl in good health. The CDR3 is CASSKYRDSQETQYF. In DNA form, the CDR3 reads TGTGCCAGCAGCAAATACCGGGACTCACAAGAGACCCAGTACTTC.